What follows are 26 T cell receptor beta chains derived from one specimen sequenced in a study of blood T cell repertoires in COVID-19 (dated by TCRdb to the early 2020s). The protocol used for the library was the immunoSEQ multiplex PCR assay. This immuneACCESS table, as held by TCRdb, lists in-frame sequences with V and J called but not all clones. Of the missing ones, under half trace to an unresolved V gene in checked studies; the others have no known cause. The sample table contains some 45,000 clones; only one count was recorded for roughly nine tenths of them. Around 9.8% of the sample is taken by the ten largest. The sequenced material came from peripheral blood. The receptors shown here come from a human donor in a cohort sampled during active COVID-19.

The V call is TRBV3-1 (or the pseudogene TRBV3-2), the J call TRBJ2-2; 8 nucleotides match TRBD2. The V and J ends lost 4 bases and 1 base, in that order; junction bases with no gene match: 8. This CDR3 spans 17 amino acids. Germline V gene sequence: CDR1 LGHDT, CDR2 YNNKEL (reference sequence). This chain's CDR3 is CASSLPSLAGNTGELFF. CDR3 bases: TGTGCCAGCAGCCTTCCCTCCCTAGCGGGGAACACCGGGGAGCTGTTTTTT.

The chain joins TRBV27 to TRBJ1-5; 8 bases agree with TRBD1. This CDR3 has 19 residues. Germline-derived CDR1 and CDR2 are MNHEY and SMNVEV (reference sequence). The trim removed 1 base at V and 4 bases at J, leaving 15 bases unmatched. The CDR3 spells CASSLWPPGQGHWNQPQHF. The CDR3 DNA sequence: TGTGCCAGCAGTTTATGGCCCCCCGGACAGGGACATTGGAATCAGCCCCAGCATTTT.

CDR3 sequence reads: CSVEHGGTNYGYTF. The CDR3, as DNA: TGCAGCGTTGAGCACGGGGGGACCAACTATGGCTACACCTTC. The chain carries TRBV29-1 and TRBJ1-2; TRBD1 is a possible D gene (5 bases). Germline lookup yields CDR1 SQVTM and CDR2 ANQGSEA. V shed 3 bases and J shed 2 bases, with 13 bases lying between them. The CDR3 length is 14 residues.

The rearrangement links TRBV7-6 to TRBJ2-2; 12 nucleotides match TRBD2. The CDR3 loop spans 16 amino acids. The germline V gene has CDR1 SGHVS and CDR2 FNYEAQ. The V gene end was trimmed by 4 bases and the J gene end by 5 bases; junction bases not matched to a gene: 5. CDR3 amino acids: CASSSLAGGETGELFF. The CDR3 nucleotides read TGTGCCAGCAGCTCCCTAGCGGGGGGGGAGACCGGGGAGCTGTTTTTT. The whole variable domain, remainder taken from reference TRBV7-6 and TRBJ2-2, is GAGVSQSPRYKVTKRGQDVALRCDPISGHVSLYWYRQALGQGPEFLTYFNYEAQQDKSGLPNDRFSAERPEGSISTLTIQRTEQRDSAMYRCASSSLAGGETGELFFGEGSRLTVL.

The chain has TRBV7-9 and TRBJ2-3; TRBD1 aligns across 8 bases. Unmatched junction bases numbered 4, after V lost 4 bases and J lost 4 bases. Germline-derived CDR1 and CDR2 are SEHNR and FQNEAQ (reference sequence). The CDR3 is 14 residues long. CDR3 loop: CASSSRTGSDTQYF. The CDR3 coding sequence is TGTGCCAGCAGCTCCCGGACAGGGTCAGATACGCAGTATTTT.

This chain connects TRBV27 to TRBJ2-2, with D possibly TRBD2 on 6 matching bases. The V gene's germline CDR1 is MNHEY and CDR2 SMNVEV (reference sequence). The CDR3 has 15 residues. The V end was cut by 0 bases, the J end by 5 bases, with 10 bases between. The CDR3 protein is CASSLSAGYTGELFF. CDR3 in DNA: TGTGCCAGCAGTTTATCCGCGGGGTATACCGGGGAGCTGTTTTTT.

The rearrangement links TRBV3-1 (or the pseudogene TRBV3-2) to TRBJ2-7; 8 bases are shared with TRBD1. This CDR3 spans 12 amino acids. Germline values: CDR1 LGHDT, CDR2 YNNKEL (reference sequence). Losses at the gene ends were 1 base for V and 11 bases for J; bases not matched to a gene: 4. The CDR3 DNA sequence: TGTGCCAGCAGCCAAGGTGGACAGGGCAAGTACTTC. It codes for CASSQGGQGKYF.

The V gene is TRBV6-5, the J gene TRBJ2-2; D perhaps matches TRBD1 (6 bases). V lost 4 bases and J lost 0, with 9 bases in between. The CDR3 sequence is 15 residues long. The germline CDR1 and CDR2 sequences are MNHEY and SVGAGI. The CDR3 DNA follows: TGTGCCAGCAGTTCGGACAGATCGAACACCGGGGAGCTGTTTTTT. Translating it yields CASSSDRSNTGELFF.

Here the CDR3 reads CASSQAQGSGNTIYF. CDR3 DNA: TGTGCCAGCAGCCAAGCCCAGGGATCTGGAAACACCATATATTTT. This sequence joins TRBV14 and TRBJ1-3, with D perhaps matching TRBD1 (5 bases). V lost 1 base, J lost 1 base, and 8 bases lay in between. The CDR3 runs 15 residues. Germline V gene sequence: CDR1 SGHDN, CDR2 FVKESK.

The chain couples TRBV2 to TRBJ2-1, with TRBD2 matching 12 bases. Germline V CDR1 and CDR2: SNHLY, FYNNEI. CDR3 length: 15 residues. After removal of 6 bases from V and 4 bases from J, the junction contained 4 bases not matched to a gene. As DNA, the CDR3 is TGTGCCAGCAGCGCAGGGACTAGCGGGTACAATGAGCAGTTCTTC. It codes for CASSAGTSGYNEQFF.

The chain uses TRBV7-9 and TRBJ2-1; TRBD1 is a possible D gene (6 bases). The V end lost 5 bases, the J end lost 4 bases, and 15 bases lay between the germline ends. The V gene's germline CDR1 is SEHNR and CDR2 FQNEAQ (reference sequence). The CDR3 sequence is 15 residues long. The CDR3 reads CASSTDRLTYNEQFF. For the CDR3, the DNA is TGTGCCAGCAGCACCGACAGGTTGACTTACAATGAGCAGTTCTTC.

V and J are TRBV7-3 and TRBJ2-7; TRBD1 matches 8 bases. V lost 1 base to trimming and J lost 3 bases; unmatched junction nucleotides: 2. CDR1 and CDR2 from the germline V gene are SGHTA and FQGTGA. The CDR3 has 14 amino acids. The CDR3 protein is CASSLRGQGYEQYF. The CDR3 DNA follows: TGTGCCAGCAGCTTAAGAGGACAGGGCTACGAGCAGTACTTC.

The chain links TRBV4-1 to TRBJ1-2; D uncertain. Germline V gene lookup returns CDR1 MGHRA and CDR2 YSYEKL. The CDR3 is 16 amino acids. Trimming removed 2 bases at V and 0 bases at J, with 13 bases between. CDR3 residues: CASSQSLWEANYGYTF. In DNA, the CDR3 is TGCGCCAGCAGCCAATCGTTATGGGAGGCTAACTATGGCTACACCTTC.

The chain recombines TRBV6-1 with TRBJ1-3; a possible D gene is TRBD1 (6 bases). Germline-derived CDR1 and CDR2 are MNHNS and SASEGT. The CDR3 runs to 14 residues. The V gene lost 3 bases and the J gene lost 4 bases, with 10 bases spanning the gap. This CDR3 is CASSEQGMGNTIYF. DNA for the CDR3: TGTGCCAGCAGTGAGCAGGGGATGGGAAACACCATATATTTT.

The gene calls are TRBV4-1 and TRBJ1-4; D is undetermined. This CDR3 comprises 17 residues. Germline loops: CDR1 MGHRA, CDR2 YSYEKL. With 2 bases removed from V and 4 bases from J, the gap between germline ends came to 17 bases. The CDR3 bases are TGCGCCAGCAGCCAATATGGCCCCCAGACGGGTAATGAAAAACTGTTTTTT. Translation: CASSQYGPQTGNEKLFF.

This clone was detected once. This sequence joins TRBV12-5 and TRBJ2-3; a weak D match, TRBD1 (5 bases). Germline V lookup: CDR1 LGHNT, CDR2 FRNRAP. The length of the CDR3 is 14 residues. Deletions cut 2 bases from V and 0 bases from J, with 6 bases between. The CDR3: CASGLQGSTDTQYF. The DNA for the CDR3 is TGTGCTAGTGGTTTGCAGGGTAGCACAGATACGCAGTATTTT.

This chain links TRBV27 with TRBJ2-7, with 8 bases aligning to TRBD1. The germline V gene encodes CDR1 MNHEY and CDR2 SMNVEV (reference sequence). This CDR3 region has 13 residues. Trimming removed 4 bases from V and 3 bases from J; junction bases left unmatched: 2. The CDR3 sequence: CASSWTGLYEQYF. The CDR3 bases are TGTGCCAGCAGTTGGACAGGGCTCTACGAGCAGTACTTC.

V gene TRBV7-9 combines with J gene TRBJ2-7; 10 bases map to TRBD1. Germline CDR1 is SEHNR and CDR2 is FQNEAQ (reference sequence). V lost 4 bases, J lost 5 bases, and 11 bases stayed unmatched. This CDR3 spans 16 amino acids. The CDR3 nucleotides are TGTGCCAGCAGCTCTCTCCGGGACAGGGGTATAAACGAGCAGTACTTC. Encoded protein: CASSSLRDRGINEQYF.

CDR3 loop: CASSEDRGNEKLFF. The CDR3 DNA follows: TGTGCCAGCAGTGAGGACAGGGGGAATGAAAAACTGTTTTTT. V usage is TRBV2 and J usage is TRBJ1-4; 10 nucleotides match TRBD1. The CDR3 covers 14 residues. V lost 3 bases and J lost 5; bases outside the gene matches: 0. CDR1 SNHLY and CDR2 FYNNEI come from the germline V gene.

The V gene is TRBV7-9, the J gene TRBJ2-7; 8 nucleotides match TRBD1. Germline CDR1 reads SEHNR; CDR2 reads FQNEAQ (reference sequence). The ends lost 2 bases at V and 2 bases at J; junction bases unmatched: 14. CDR3 length equals 18 residues. The CDR3 sequence is CASSLFGDSTGDPYEQYF. The CDR3 nucleotides read TGTGCCAGCAGCTTATTCGGAGACTCGACAGGGGATCCCTACGAGCAGTACTTC.

Regarding this clone: Because it lacks the conserved phenylalanine or tryptophan at the end, this CDR3 is likely a read error. It is unclear where the CDR3 begins or ends on the DNA, so no DNA is shown, and the CDR3 is as TCRdb lists it. The chain recombines TRBV10-1 with TRBJ2-7; the DNA was not compared with TRBD1, the D call given in the table. The CDR3 has 15 residues if both end residues are counted. Germline CDR1 is WNHNN and CDR2 is SYGVQD (reference sequence). CDR3: CASSESRGLRGRVPD.

The V and J genes are TRBV29-1 and TRBJ2-5; D is unclear. The CDR3 covers 12 residues. Per germline, CDR1 SQVTM and CDR2 ANQGSEA. V lost 5 bases and J lost 2, with 9 bases in between. CDR3 loop: CSVLNAQETQYF. The CDR3 DNA reads TGCAGCGTTTTAAACGCGCAAGAGACCCAGTACTTC.

The chain employs TRBV3-1 (or the pseudogene TRBV3-2) and TRBJ1-1, with 8 positions matching TRBD1. Germline CDR1 reads LGHDT; CDR2 reads YNNKEL (reference sequence). The CDR3 runs to 15 residues. Trimming removed 3 bases from V and 1 base from J; junction bases left unmatched: 4. The CDR3 DNA is TGTGCCAGCAGCCAGGACAGGGTAGGGAACACTGAAGCTTTCTTT. It specifies CASSQDRVGNTEAFF.

The chain couples TRBV6-1 to TRBJ2-2; 11 bases line up with TRBD2. Germline CDR1 is MNHNS and CDR2 is SASEGT. This CDR3 is 17 amino acids long. The junction had 4 bases not matched to a gene; V was cut back by 4 bases and J by 0 bases. This chain's CDR3 is CASSVSLAGANTGELFF. As DNA, the CDR3 is TGTGCCAGCAGTGTCTCACTAGCGGGGGCGAACACCGGGGAGCTGTTTTTT.

The CDR3 spells CASSPPSLQGVLGNTIYF. In DNA, the CDR3 is TGTGCCAGCTCACCACCCAGCCTTCAGGGGGTACTTGGAAACACCATATATTTT. J is TRBJ1-3 and V is TRBV18; TRBD1 matches 7 bases. Germline trimming cut 0 bases from V and 3 bases from J; bases unmatched to any gene: 11. Germline V gives CDR1 KGHSH, CDR2 LQKENI. CDR3 length: 18 residues.

The V call is TRBV29-1, the J call TRBJ1-1; 8 bases fit TRBD1. With 7 bases clipped from V and 3 bases from J, the junction kept 4 bases outside the gene matches. The germline V gene encodes CDR1 SQVTM and CDR2 ANQGSEA. CDR3 length: 12 amino acids. CDR3 DNA sequence: TGCAGCGGCGGGACAGGTGACACTGAAGCTTTCTTT. Its translation: CSGGTGDTEAFF.